Following are 9 T cell receptor beta chains from one sample sequenced in a study of cytomegalovirus exposure and HLA in healthy donors. Researchers ran the PCR with 60 Vbeta and 13 Jbeta primers. The table came from immunoSEQ multiplex PCR; TCRdb's copy has only in-frame clones and leaves some out. Here the sample spans about 120,000 clones, 74% being singletons. Sequenced sample: PBMCs. Receptors were obtained from a human donor in good health.

This clone has more than one count but fewer than ten. This chain uses TRBV19 with TRBJ1-5; D uncertain. V was shortened by 3 bases and J by 1 base, with 10 bases between the two germline ends. Per the germline V gene, CDR1 is LNHDA and CDR2 is SQIVND (reference sequence). The CDR3 is 15 residues long. CDR3 loop: CASSIPGVSNQPQHF. The CDR3 nucleotides read TGTGCCAGTAGTATCCCCGGGGTCAGCAATCAGCCCCAGCATTTT.

This clone was seen a few times. This chain links TRBV7-2 with TRBJ2-5, with 7 bases identical to TRBD2. CDR3 length: 11 residues. CDR1 is SGHTA and CDR2 is FQGNSA in the germline V gene. Losses at the gene ends were 5 bases for V and 9 bases for J; bases not matched to a gene: 3. CDR3 in DNA: TGTGCCAGCAGCGCGGCGGGGGCCCAGTACTTC. This translates into CASSAAGAQYF.

As DNA, the CDR3 is TGCGCCAGCAGCTGGGGCTTGGGCACTGAAGCTTTCTTT. It translates to CASSWGLGTEAFF. The rearrangement joins TRBV4-1 to TRBJ1-1; D possibly corresponds to TRBD1 (5 bases). V lost 5 bases and J lost 4, with 11 bases in between. CDR3 length equals 13 residues. The germline V gene has CDR1 MGHRA and CDR2 YSYEKL.

The chain uses TRBV7-9 and TRBJ2-7; 7 nucleotides line up with TRBD2. CDR1 is SEHNR, CDR2 FQNEAQ, per germline (reference sequence). The length of the CDR3 is 13 residues. J gave up 5 bases and V 3 bases, and 4 bases lay outside the gene matches. CDR3 protein: CASSLGLPNEQYF. The CDR3 nucleotides read TGTGCCAGCAGCTTGGGACTACCTAACGAGCAGTACTTC.

This rearrangement joins TRBV7-8 to TRBJ2-4; 10 bases match TRBD1. Germline CDR1 and CDR2: SGHVS and FQNEAQ. V lost 4 bases, J lost 0 bases, and 6 bases stayed unmatched. The CDR3 consists of 17 residues. The DNA for the CDR3 is TGTGCCAGCAGCTCCAATGACAGGGGGCTAGCCAAAAACATTCAGTACTTC. This encodes CASSSNDRGLAKNIQYF.

This clone came up once. The chain recombines TRBV2 with TRBJ1-3, with 7 bases identical to TRBD1. The CDR3 is made up of 16 amino acids. CDR1 and CDR2 (germline): SNHLY, FYNNEI. V shed 6 bases and J 1 base; nucleotides not matched to a gene: 9. The CDR3 sequence is CASSAWQGVSGNTIYF. The CDR3 region has the DNA TGTGCCAGCAGCGCCTGGCAGGGGGTGTCTGGAAACACCATATATTTT. The full variable domain, completed using reference TRBV2 and TRBJ1-3, is EPEVTQTPSHQVTQMGQEVILRCVPISNHLYFYWYRQILGQKVEFLVSFYNNEISEKSEIFDDQFSVERPDGSNFTLKIRSTKLEDSAMYFCASSAWQGVSGNTIYFGEGSWLTVV.

The chain recombines TRBV28 with TRBJ1-2; perhaps TRBD1 as D (5 bases). The CDR3 sequence is 14 residues long. Trimming removed 3 bases from V and 2 bases from J, with 10 bases in between. CDR1 and CDR2 from the germline V gene are MDHEN and SYDVKM. DNA of the CDR3: TGTGCCAGCAGTTTTCTCAGGGCAAACTATGGCTACACCTTC. Protein: CASSFLRANYGYTF.

The J gene is TRBJ1-1, the V gene TRBV28; possibly TRBD1 for D (5 bases). The CDR3 covers 15 residues. Per the germline V gene, CDR1 is MDHEN and CDR2 is SYDVKM. V dropped 7 bases and J dropped 4 bases, with 19 bases sitting between them. CDR3 loop: CASIIAGQGATEAFF. CDR3 DNA: TGTGCCAGCATCATTGCCGGTCAGGGTGCCACTGAAGCTTTCTTT.

This sequence joins TRBV20-1 and TRBJ2-1; perhaps TRBD2 as D (5 bases). Germline-derived CDR1 and CDR2 are DFQATT and SNEGSKA (reference sequence). The V and J ends lost 0 bases and 9 bases respectively, with 6 bases between them. This CDR3 has 11 amino acids. CDR3 region: CSARDRGEQFF. CDR3 DNA: TGCAGTGCTAGAGATCGGGGTGAGCAGTTCTTC.